This TCR beta chain was retrieved from a study of T cells in narcolepsy. Study at large: Healthy controls were enrolled alongside patients with narcolepsy type 1 or type 2. Findings and limits, study-wide: Reportedly, autoreactive clonotypes were serially detected in patients' blood but not controls'. Comparing one patient's CSF and blood CD4+ clonotypes highlighted HCRT- and TRIB2-specific autoreactive clonotypes.

Repertoires were generated with immunoSEQ multiplex PCR, while TCRdb's copy carries only in-frame clones and drops some. The repertoire has under 2,000 clones, roughly 25% of them found once; the top ten carry 12% to 15%. The V end was cut by 5 bases, the J end by 0 bases, with 14 bases between. From germline, CDR1 is SEHNR and CDR2 FQNEAQ (reference sequence). The CDR3 totals 16 residues. This clone was picked up a small number of times. Antigen: not known. This sequence joins TRBV7-9 and TRBJ2-4; D is ambiguous. Sequenced: cultured CD4+ T cells from cerebrospinal fluid. This receptor was obtained from a human donor with narcolepsy. DNA of the CDR3: TGTGCCAGCAGCCTAATTGGGGATCTAGCCAAAAACATTCAGTACTTC. Translated: CASSLIGDLAKNIQYF.